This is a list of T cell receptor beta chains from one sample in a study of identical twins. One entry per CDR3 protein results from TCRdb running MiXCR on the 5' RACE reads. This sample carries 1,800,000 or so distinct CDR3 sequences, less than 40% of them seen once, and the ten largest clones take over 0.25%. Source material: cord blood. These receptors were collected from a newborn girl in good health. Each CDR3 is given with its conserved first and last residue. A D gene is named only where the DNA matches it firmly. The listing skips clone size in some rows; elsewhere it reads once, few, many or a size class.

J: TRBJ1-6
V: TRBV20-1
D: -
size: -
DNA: TGCAGTGCTAGATGGGGTTTTTATAATTCACCCCTCCACTTT
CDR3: CSARWGFYNSPLHF

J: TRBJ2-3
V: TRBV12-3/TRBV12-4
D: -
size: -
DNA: TGTGCCAGCAGTCCGAAGCGGGCAGATATGGAATATTTT
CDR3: CASSPKRADMEYF

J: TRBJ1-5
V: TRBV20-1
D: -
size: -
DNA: TGCAGTATCTCGGCCGGGAGCAATCAGCCCCAGCATTTT
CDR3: CSISAGSNQPQHF

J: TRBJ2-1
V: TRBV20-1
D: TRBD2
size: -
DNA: TGCAGTGCTCCTCCGGGACTAGCTTCAGATGAGCAGTTCTTC
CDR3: CSAPPGLASDEQFF

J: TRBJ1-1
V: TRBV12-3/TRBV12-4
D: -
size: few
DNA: TGTGCCAGCAGTCCACTAGGGGGGACCAACACTGAAGCTTTCTTT
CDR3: CASSPLGGTNTEAFF

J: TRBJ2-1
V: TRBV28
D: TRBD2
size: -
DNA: TGTGCCAGCAGTGAACGACTAGCGGGGAACAATGAGCAGTTCTTC
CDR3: CASSERLAGNNEQFF

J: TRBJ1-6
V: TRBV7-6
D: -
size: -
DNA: TGTGCCAGCAGCTTAAGAAATGAGGGTAATTCACCCCCCCACTTT
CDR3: CASSLRNEGNSPPHF

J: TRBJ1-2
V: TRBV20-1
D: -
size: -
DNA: TGCAGTGCTAGTCTGTTACAGGGAGGGTATGGCTACACCTTC
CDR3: CSASLLQGGYGYTF

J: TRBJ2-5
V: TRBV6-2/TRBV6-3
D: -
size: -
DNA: TGTGCCAGCAGTTACTCACCACAACAAGAGACCCAGTACTTC
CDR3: CASSYSPQQETQYF

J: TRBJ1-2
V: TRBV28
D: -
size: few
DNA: TGTGCCAGCAGTTTTGACCCCACTGGGCCGCGCTGGAACTATGGCTACACCTTC
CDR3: CASSFDPTGPRWNYGYTF

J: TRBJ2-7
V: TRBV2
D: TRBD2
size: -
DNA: TGTGCCAGCCTAGCGGAGTACGAGCAGTACTTC
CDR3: CASLAEYEQYF

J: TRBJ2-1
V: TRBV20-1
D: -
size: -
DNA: TGCAGTGCTAGAACGGCTAGCGCGGATGGTGAGCAGTTCTTC
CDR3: CSARTASADGEQFF

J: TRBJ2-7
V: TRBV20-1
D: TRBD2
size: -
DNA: TGCAGCTTCCTCATAGCGGGAGGCTACGAGCAGTACTTC
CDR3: CSFLIAGGYEQYF

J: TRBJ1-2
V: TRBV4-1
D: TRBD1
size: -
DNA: TGCGCCAGCAGCCAAGTAACCCAACAGGGGCAAAACTATGGCTACACCTTC
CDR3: CASSQVTQQGQNYGYTF

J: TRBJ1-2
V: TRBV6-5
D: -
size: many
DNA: TGTGCCACCCAAGGAGCGAGCCCCTATGGCTACACCTTC
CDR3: CATQGASPYGYTF

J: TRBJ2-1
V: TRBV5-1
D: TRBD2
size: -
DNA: TGCGCCAGCAGCTTGGCCGCTAGCGGGGGGCCTAATGAGCAGTTCTTC
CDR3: CASSLAASGGPNEQFF

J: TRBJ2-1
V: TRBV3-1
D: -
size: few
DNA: TGTGCCAGCAGCCAAGGGACGAATACCTACAATGAGCAGTTCTTC
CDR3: CASSQGTNTYNEQFF

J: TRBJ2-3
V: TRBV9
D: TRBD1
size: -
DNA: TGTGCCAGCAGCGTATCAGGGGGCCCTCCAGGTACGCAGTATTTT
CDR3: CASSVSGGPPGTQYF

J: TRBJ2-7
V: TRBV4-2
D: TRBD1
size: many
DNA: TGTGCCAGCAGCCCCGACAGGGGACGGTACGAGCAGTACTTC
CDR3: CASSPDRGRYEQYF

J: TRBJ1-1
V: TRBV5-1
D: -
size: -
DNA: TGCGCCAGCAGCATACGGACAGCCATATCGGGCACTGAAGCTTTCTTT
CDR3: CASSIRTAISGTEAFF

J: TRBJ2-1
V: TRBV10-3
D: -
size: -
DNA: TGTGCCATCAGGGGGGGACTCGACAATGAGCAGTTCTTC
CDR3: CAIRGGLDNEQFF

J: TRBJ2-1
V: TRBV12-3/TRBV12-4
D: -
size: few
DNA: TGTGCCAGCAGCCCCTGGGAGGTAAGCTCCTACAATGAGCAGTTCTTC
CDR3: CASSPWEVSSYNEQFF

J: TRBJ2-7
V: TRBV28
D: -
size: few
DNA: TGTGCCAGCAGTTTAATGGGACGGTTCTACGAGCAGTACTTC
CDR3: CASSLMGRFYEQYF

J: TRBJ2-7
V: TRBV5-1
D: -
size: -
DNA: TGCACCAGCAGCGGGCGGGTGTACTCCTACGAGCAGTACTTC
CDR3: CTSSGRVYSYEQYF

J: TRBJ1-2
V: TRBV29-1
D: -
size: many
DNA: TGCAGCGTTGTCTCGACAGACCCAGGCTATGGCTACACCTTC
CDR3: CSVVSTDPGYGYTF

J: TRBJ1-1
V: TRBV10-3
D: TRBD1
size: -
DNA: TGTGCCATCAGTCGGGACAGGGGGGTGGATGCTTTCTTT
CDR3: CAISRDRGVDAFF

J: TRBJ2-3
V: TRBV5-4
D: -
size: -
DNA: TGTGCCAGCAGCTCTGCGGGGCTCACAGATACGCAGTATTTT
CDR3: CASSSAGLTDTQYF

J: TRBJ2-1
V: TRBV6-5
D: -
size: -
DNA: TGTGCCAGCGCCCTGGGAAGCCCTTCCTACAATGAGCAGTTCTTC
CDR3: CASALGSPSYNEQFF